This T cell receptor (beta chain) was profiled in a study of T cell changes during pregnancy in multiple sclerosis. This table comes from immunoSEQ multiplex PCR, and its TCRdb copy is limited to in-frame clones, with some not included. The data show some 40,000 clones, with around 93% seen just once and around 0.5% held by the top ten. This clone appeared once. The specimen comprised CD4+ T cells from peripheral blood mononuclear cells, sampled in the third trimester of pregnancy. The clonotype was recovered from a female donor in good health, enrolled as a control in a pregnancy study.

CDR3 sequence reads: CASSLRVSSGSYSYEQYF. CDR3 coding DNA: TGTGCCAGCAGCTTAAGGGTTTCTAGCGGGAGCTACTCCTACGAGCAGTACTTC. V gene TRBV7-2 combines with J gene TRBJ2-7; 10 bases align to TRBD2. J gave up 0 bases and V 2 bases, and 10 bases lay outside the gene matches. In germline, CDR1 is SGHTA, CDR2 FQGNSA. This CDR3 has 18 residues.